This entry features one T cell receptor beta chain sequence. These data belong to a study of blood T cell repertoires in COVID-19. At the level of the study: Sites in the United States, Italy and Spain provided acute and convalescent COVID-19 samples.

CDR3 size: 13 residues. Trimming stripped 3 bases from V and 6 bases from J, with 11 bases between. Germline CDR1 and CDR2: MNHEY and SMNVEV (reference sequence). Clones were sequenced by immunoSEQ multiplex PCR, and TCRdb holds only the in-frame ones, with some missing. The sample shows roughly 280,000 clones, approximately 86% of them seen only once. The TCR was taken from a man younger than 45 with active or convalescent COVID-19. The specimen was peripheral blood. V gene TRBV27 combines with J gene TRBJ1-2, with a weak D call TRBD1 (5 bases). The CDR3 loop reads CASSFSGRNGYTF. CDR3 sequence (DNA): TGTGCCAGCAGTTTCTCAGGGAGGAATGGCTACACCTTC.